A single sample is the source of the 18 T cell receptor beta chains below, sequenced in a study of T-cell memory formation after mild COVID-19. TCRdb used MiXCR to reprocess the 5' RACE reads, holding one entry per CDR3 protein. The sample comprises around 430,000 distinct CDR3 sequences, approximately 15% of which are singletons, and roughly 21% rests with the top ten. The sample taken for sequencing was PBMCs or a T cell subset sorted from them (not recorded which). Source of these receptors: a young man who had mild COVID-19 (a few samples of this study predate the infection). Cell type and time point are not known.

This clonotype has just a few counts. The rearrangement uses TRBV7-2 and TRBJ2-1; TRBD2 matches 8 bases. Per germline, CDR1 SGHTA and CDR2 FQGNSA. V shed 5 bases, J shed 2 bases, and the junction held 8 bases outside the gene matches. CDR3 length: 16 amino acids. This chain's CDR3 is CASSQVSSGAYNEQFF. The CDR3 region has the DNA TGTGCCAGCAGCCAAGTGAGTAGCGGGGCCTACAATGAGCAGTTCTTC.

This chain joins TRBV5-1 and TRBJ2-5; 14 bases match TRBD2. The CDR3 length is 16 residues. CDR1 is SGHRS, CDR2 YFSETQ, per germline. After removal of 2 bases from V and 5 bases from J, the junction contained 5 bases not matched to a gene. The CDR3 loop reads CASSFGTSGGRETQYF. The CDR3 bases are TGCGCCAGCAGCTTTGGGACTAGCGGGGGCCGGGAGACCCAGTACTTC. The complete variable domain, with remaining parts taken from reference TRBV5-1 and TRBJ2-5, reads KAGVTQTPRYLIKTRGQQVTLSCSPISGHRSVSWYQQTPGQGLQFLFEYFSETQRNKGNFPGRFSGRQFSNSRSEMNVSTLELGDSALYLCASSFGTSGGRETQYFGPGTRLLVL.

CDR3 in DNA: TGCAGTTCAACCTCCCGGGACAGAGATACGCAGTATTTT. It is translated as CSSTSRDRDTQYF. The chain joins TRBV20-1 to TRBJ2-3, with TRBD1 matching over 7 bases. Germline-derived CDR1 and CDR2 are DFQATT and SNEGSKA (reference sequence). The length of the CDR3 is 13 residues. J was trimmed by 5 bases and V by 8 bases; bases with no gene match: 10.

J is TRBJ1-2 and V is TRBV5-6; D might be TRBD1 (5 bases). Trimming removed 0 bases at V and 8 bases at J, with 11 bases between. This CDR3 region has 13 residues. Germline CDR1 and CDR2: SGHDT and YYEEEE. The CDR3 sequence: CASSLGHPGGYTF. CDR3 nucleotides: TGTGCCAGCAGCTTGGGGCACCCAGGGGGCTACACCTTC.

As concerns this clonotype: This may stem from a read error, because a much larger clone lies one nucleotide away. The rearrangement joins TRBV7-2 to TRBJ1-5; D gene uncertain. V was pared by 1 base and J by 5 bases, with 6 bases between. The V gene's germline CDR1 is SGHTA and CDR2 FQGNSA. CDR3 length: 13 amino acids. CDR3 DNA sequence: TGTGCCAGCAGCTTAGGGAGGGATCAGCCCCAGCATTTT. Its protein is CASSLGRDQPQHF.

This clonotype appeared a few times. The chain employs TRBV5-1 and TRBJ2-4, with TRBD2 identical over 13 bases. Germline CDR1 reads SGHRS; CDR2 reads YFSETQ. V trimming: 5 bases; J trimming: 8 bases; junction bases outside the gene matches: 7. The CDR3 sequence is 15 residues long. This CDR3 reads CASRRLAGGGDIQYF. CDR3 nucleotide sequence: TGCGCCAGCAGGCGACTAGCGGGAGGTGGGGACATTCAGTACTTC.

The chain employs TRBV7-2 and TRBJ2-1, with D possibly TRBD2 on 6 matching bases. Germline V lookup: CDR1 SGHTA, CDR2 FQGNSA. The CDR3 has 16 residues. Trimming removed 5 bases at V and 0 bases at J, with 14 bases between. In DNA, the CDR3 is TGTGCCAGCAGCGTTACGGGGGACCCCTCCTACAATGAGCAGTTCTTC. It specifies CASSVTGDPSYNEQFF.

This clonotype was counted a few times. The CDR3 sequence is CASSSSASGGWNEQFF. In nucleotides, the CDR3 is TGTGCCAGCAGCTCCTCCGCTAGCGGGGGGTGGAATGAGCAGTTCTTC. This chain joins TRBV7-2 and TRBJ2-1; 11 positions match TRBD2. The length of the CDR3 is 16 residues. With V trimmed by 4 bases and J by 7 bases, 9 bases remained unmatched. Germline V gene sequence: CDR1 SGHTA, CDR2 FQGNSA.

This clonotype appeared many times. The chain has TRBV4-3 and TRBJ2-3; tentatively, D is TRBD1 (6 bases). The ends were cut back, 3 bases at V and 5 bases at J, with 12 bases in the middle. Germline CDR1 reads LGHNA; CDR2 reads YSLEER. The CDR3 is made up of 14 amino acids. CDR3 loop: CASSQNREGDTQYF. Here the CDR3 DNA reads TGCGCCAGCAGCCAGAACAGGGAAGGAGATACGCAGTATTTT.

The chain employs TRBV19 and TRBJ2-1; D is uncertain. Germline V CDR1 and CDR2: LNHDA, SQIVND (reference sequence). The V gene lost 4 bases and the J gene lost 6 bases, with 22 bases spanning the gap. This CDR3 has 17 residues. CDR3 bases: TGTGCCAGTAGTACAGGAACCGGAGCTCTCCCCCTCAATGAGCAGTTCTTC. Its translation is CASSTGTGALPLNEQFF.

This sequence joins TRBV24-1 and TRBJ2-2; D call uncertain. V was trimmed by 4 bases and J by 8 bases, leaving 16 bases between them. CDR1 and CDR2 (germline): KGHDR, SFDVKD. This CDR3 region has 15 residues. DNA for the CDR3: TGTGCCACCAGTGAGAGTGGGAAGGGCGCTGGGGAGCTGTTTTTT. Protein: CATSESGKGAGELFF.

At least ten counts were recorded for this clonotype. CDR3 sequence reads: CASSLRGLAGPYEQYV. The CDR3 DNA reads TGTGCCAGCAGCTTAAGGGGACTAGCGGGGCCCTACGAGCAGTACGTC. The V and J genes are TRBV7-3 and TRBJ2-7; 13 bases map to TRBD2. This CDR3 is 16 amino acids long. Germline V lookup: CDR1 SGHTA, CDR2 FQGTGA. The V gene end was trimmed by 1 base and the J gene end by 2 bases; junction bases not matched to a gene: 2.

V and J are TRBV5-1 and TRBJ2-6; possible D gene TRBD2, 5 bases. The CDR3 runs to 14 residues. Germline V CDR1 and CDR2: SGHRS, YFSETQ. The germline V and J ends were trimmed by 7 bases and 0 bases, with 8 bases remaining between them. The CDR3: CASGESSGANVLTF. CDR3 nucleotide sequence: TGCGCCAGCGGGGAGTCCTCTGGGGCCAACGTCCTGACTTTC.

Only a few counts were recorded for this clonotype. The CDR3 here is CASSPRTRTDTQYF. The CDR3 nucleotides read TGTGCCAGCTCACCACGAACACGAACAGATACGCAGTATTTT. This rearrangement joins TRBV18 to TRBJ2-3; D call uncertain. V gave up 1 base and J gave up 3 bases, with 8 bases separating them. Germline CDR1 is KGHSH and CDR2 is LQKENI. The CDR3 has 14 amino acids.

The chain recombines TRBV5-1 with TRBJ2-5; possible D gene TRBD1, 5 bases. CDR3 length: 17 residues. The V gene's germline CDR1 is SGHRS and CDR2 YFSETQ. The V and J ends lost 1 base and 2 bases respectively, with 18 bases between them. DNA for the CDR3: TGCGCCAGCAGCTTGCCGGCACCGACAGTGACACAAGAGACCCAGTACTTC. Translation: CASSLPAPTVTQETQYF.

This clonotype has just a few counts. The rearrangement joins TRBV20-1 to TRBJ2-7, with 7 bases matching TRBD1. After removal of 4 bases from V and 2 bases from J, the junction contained 2 bases not matched to a gene. Germline CDR1 reads DFQATT; CDR2 reads SNEGSKA (reference sequence). The CDR3 spans 12 residues. CDR3 DNA sequence: TGCAGTGCTAAGGACAGGACCTACGAGCAGTACGTC. Translation gives CSAKDRTYEQYV.

This clonotype has only a few counts. This rearrangement joins TRBV6-5 to TRBJ2-3; no reliable D call. Germline V lookup: CDR1 MNHEY, CDR2 SVGAGI. This CDR3 has 14 amino acids. V was pared by 2 bases and J by 3 bases, with 9 bases between. CDR3 residues: CASSYAEGTDTQYF. The CDR3 DNA reads TGTGCCAGCAGTTACGCCGAAGGTACAGATACGCAGTATTTT.

This clonotype has more than one count but fewer than ten. The J gene is TRBJ2-3, the V gene TRBV7-2; D uncertain. Germline CDR1 SGHTA, CDR2 FQGNSA. Trimming removed 2 bases at V and 10 bases at J, with 13 bases between. The CDR3 sequence is 13 residues long. DNA for the CDR3: TGTGCCAGCAGCTTACCCGAAGATCGTGCGCAGTATTTT. It encodes CASSLPEDRAQYF.